The next 14 T cell receptor beta chains were all read from a single sample in a study of Ad26.COV2.S vaccination and SARS-CoV-2 variants. Sample treatment: around 19 received Ad26.COV2.S at low or high dose, single or two shots; about 5 received placebo; per-sample allocation not given. Day 63 after the first injection of vaccine or placebo was the sampling time. TCRdb's table, derived via immunoSEQ multiplex PCR, lists solely in-frame clones and lacks some. This table holds around 300,000 clones, about 90% found once. The sample in question was peripheral blood, obtained in a trial of Ad26.COV2.S vaccine versus placebo. The origin of the receptors is a person aged 18 to 65 who received the Ad26.COV2.S COVID-19 vaccine or a placebo.

This chain links TRBV7-9 with TRBJ2-7, with unresolved D. Per germline, CDR1 SEHNR and CDR2 FQNEAQ (reference sequence). The CDR3 has 13 residues. Trimming removed 2 bases from V and 3 bases from J, with 8 bases in between. The CDR3 sequence is CASSLTVLYEQYV. The CDR3 DNA reads TGTGCCAGCAGCTTAACGGTACTCTACGAGCAGTACGTC.

DNA for the CDR3: TGTGCCTGGAGCCTACAGGGTGGGGTGACTGAAGCTTTCTTT. Encoded protein: CAWSLQGGVTEAFF. V is TRBV30 and J is TRBJ1-1, with D possibly matching TRBD1 (6 bases). The CDR3 has 14 residues. Trimming pared 3 bases from V and 5 bases from J, leaving 16 bases between. The germline V gene encodes CDR1 GTSNPN and CDR2 SVGIG (reference sequence).

The chain employs TRBV6-4 and TRBJ1-1; 7 bases agree with TRBD1. The germline V gene encodes CDR1 MRHNA and CDR2 SNTAGT. The CDR3 spans 17 residues. J was trimmed by 3 bases and V by 0 bases; bases with no gene match: 10. CDR3: CASSDSKRGRVYTEAFF. CDR3 sequence (DNA): TGTGCCAGCAGTGACTCTAAGAGGGGGCGAGTATACACTGAAGCTTTCTTT.

The chain uses TRBV5-8 and TRBJ1-5; D is unresolved. CDR1 and CDR2 from the germline V gene are SGHTS and YDEGEE. V was cut by 1 base and J by 9 bases, with 23 bases left in between. The CDR3 extends over 17 amino acids. For the CDR3, the DNA is TGTGCCAGCAGCTTGTTTAAGTTTGGCAGACGGCGTCCGCCCCAGCATTTT. This encodes CASSLFKFGRRRPPQHF.

The chain uses TRBV2 and TRBJ2-1; 10 bases are a match to TRBD2. In germline, CDR1 is SNHLY, CDR2 FYNNEI. V lost 6 bases to trimming and J lost 12 bases; unmatched junction nucleotides: 14. The CDR3 consists of 15 residues. The CDR3, as DNA: TGTGCCAGCAGCGCCATACAGCGGGGGGGCCCCGGGCAGTTCTTC. It specifies CASSAIQRGGPGQFF. Filled out from reference TRBV2 and TRBJ2-1, the complete variable domain reads EPEVTQTPSHQVTQMGQEVILRCVPISNHLYFYWYRQILGQKVEFLVSFYNNEISEKSEIFDDQFSVERPDGSNFTLKIRSTKLEDSAMYFCASSAIQRGGPGQFFGPGTRLTVL.

V usage is TRBV19 and J usage is TRBJ2-1; no clear D. Germline CDR1 and CDR2: LNHDA and SQIVND (reference sequence). The CDR3 is 11 amino acids. The germline V and J ends were trimmed by 2 bases and 5 bases, with 1 base remaining between them. CDR3 DNA sequence: TGTGCCAGTAGTATACACAATGAGCAGTTCTTC. Translation gives CASSIHNEQFF.

The chain carries TRBV7-9 and TRBJ1-2; D not resolved. From germline, CDR1 is SEHNR and CDR2 FQNEAQ (reference sequence). V lost 3 bases and J 10 bases, leaving 12 bases between the germline ends. This CDR3 has 12 residues. CDR3 nucleotides: TGTGCCAGCAGCTTTTCCTCGGAAAACTACACCTTC. Translating gives CASSFSSENYTF.

The chain joins TRBV6-5 to TRBJ1-5, with no clear D. This CDR3 spans 12 amino acids. CDR1 is MNHEY and CDR2 is SVGAGI in the germline V gene. V dropped 3 bases and J dropped 6 bases, with 6 bases sitting between them. The CDR3 here is CASSYGRQPQHF. As DNA, the CDR3 is TGTGCCAGCAGTTATGGACGTCAGCCCCAGCATTTT.

V usage is TRBV20-1 and J usage is TRBJ2-1; no clear D gene. CDR3 length: 11 residues. Trimming stripped 5 bases from V and 7 bases from J, with 9 bases between. CDR1 DFQATT and CDR2 SNEGSKA come from the germline V gene (reference sequence). The DNA of the CDR3 is TGCAGTGCTGGCCTGGGGAATGAGCAGTTCTTC. Amino acids: CSAGLGNEQFF.

This clone was picked up a small number of times. The J gene is TRBJ1-2, the V gene TRBV3-1 (or the pseudogene TRBV3-2); D is uncertain. This CDR3 has 15 amino acids. The germline V and J ends were trimmed by 7 bases and 5 bases, with 20 bases remaining between them. Per germline, CDR1 LGHDT and CDR2 YNNKEL (reference sequence). Written as DNA, the CDR3 is TGTGCCAGCACCCCCGCACGGGAGGGCCTTTATGGCTACACCTTC. This codes for CASTPAREGLYGYTF.

The gene calls are TRBV21-1 and TRBJ1-2. TRBV21-1 is flagged as a pseudogene. There are 10 residues in the CDR3. CDR3 nucleotides: TGTGCCATTCAGAGGTATGGCTACACCTTC. Its translation is CAIQRYGYTF.

The V gene is TRBV7-2, the J gene TRBJ1-2; possible D gene TRBD1, 6 bases. Germline loops: CDR1 SGHTA, CDR2 FQGNSA. This CDR3 region has 17 residues. V was clipped by 1 base and J by 0 bases, with 15 bases between them. This CDR3 reads CASSLVFGTPANYGYTF. CDR3 DNA sequence: TGTGCCAGCAGCTTAGTTTTTGGGACACCGGCTAACTATGGCTACACCTTC.

This sequence joins TRBV19 and TRBJ2-7, with D tentatively TRBD1 or TRBD2 (6 bases each). The CDR3 loop spans 14 amino acids. Germline CDR1 and CDR2: LNHDA and SQIVND (reference sequence). V shed 6 bases and J shed 7 bases, with 19 bases lying between them. CDR3 loop: CASRTPGEAKEQYF. The CDR3 coding sequence is TGTGCCAGTAGAACACCAGGGGAGGCTAAGGAGCAGTACTTC.

The rearrangement links TRBV5-5 to TRBJ1-5; D unclear. The V end was cut by 4 bases, the J end by 1 base, with 15 bases between. The germline gives CDR1 SGHKS, CDR2 YYEKEE (reference sequence). The CDR3 is made up of 16 amino acids. This CDR3 is CASSPTEGTSNQPQHF. In DNA, the CDR3 is TGTGCCAGCAGCCCAACAGAGGGCACGAGCAATCAGCCCCAGCATTTT.